This TCR beta chain came from a study of cytomegalovirus exposure and HLA in healthy donors. Study conclusions and caveats: Despite most TCR sequences being rare, some public TCRs occurred in many donors. Listed as cytomegalovirus-associated were 164 TCR beta chains. Published work reported that the classifier diagnosed cytomegalovirus status with high specificity and sensitivity.

This table comes from immunoSEQ multiplex PCR, and its TCRdb copy is limited to in-frame clones, with some not included. This sample has about 56,000 clones; 90% to 97% occur once, and the top ten carry more than 0.95%. It was the roughly 130-subject validation cohort, separate from the approximately 700-subject first cohort, to which the donors belonged. Turning to this clone: Its matching antigen is unknown.

Sequenced: PBMCs. The receptor was derived from a woman aged 18-29 years in good health and CMV-seronegative.

As DNA, the CDR3 is TGTGCCAGCAGCTTAGGGCTAGCGGGAGGGCCGGCAGATACGCAGTATTTT. Translated, it gives CASSLGLAGGPADTQYF. The chain recombines TRBV7-3 with TRBJ2-3; 12 bases align to TRBD2. In germline, CDR1 is SGHTA, CDR2 FQGTGA. The CDR3 is 17 residues long. J was trimmed by 4 bases and V by 2 bases; bases with no gene match: 7. Full variable domain (missing parts from reference TRBV7-3 and TRBJ2-3): GAGVSQTPSNKVTEKGKYVELRCDPISGHTALYWYRQSLGQGPEFLIYFQGTGAADDSGLPNDRFFAVRPEGSVSTLKIQRTERGDSAVYLCASSLGLAGGPADTQYFGPGTRLTVL.